The rows below give T cell receptor beta chains drawn from one sample of a study of blood T cell repertoires in COVID-19. Sequencing was performed with immunoSEQ multiplex PCR; in TCRdb, only in-frame clones are kept and a portion is missing. This table has roughly 250,000 clones, over 80% appearing once. Material: PBMCs or T cells enriched from blood (not recorded which). These receptors all come from a woman between 18 and 29 years old who had recovered from COVID-19. The CDR3 runs from the conserved cysteine through the conserved F or W. The D gene is left open where the match is weak. Clone size, where shown, is once, few, many, or a class for clones that have expanded.

D gene,V gene,J gene,clone size,CDR3 protein,CDR3 DNA
TRBD1,TRBV5-4,TRBJ1-4,once,CASSPSGTEGEKLFF,TGTGCCAGCAGCCCATCCGGGACAGAAGGAGAAAAACTGTTTTTT
TRBD2,TRBV10-2,TRBJ2-3,-,CASSPAGEGQYF,TGCGCCAGCAGCCCCGCGGGGGAGGGGCAGTATTTT
TRBD2,TRBV7-2,TRBJ2-7,-,CASSLALSGRASEQYF,TGTGCCAGCAGCTTAGCTTTAAGCGGGAGGGCCTCCGAGCAGTACTTC
-,TRBV18,TRBJ2-1,-,CASSPTGYEQFF,TGTGCCAGCTCACCAACAGGGTATGAGCAGTTCTTC
TRBD1,TRBV7-2,TRBJ1-1,-,CASSISGTGGMNTEAFF,TGTGCCAGCAGCATCTCCGGGACAGGGGGCATGAACACTGAAGCTTTCTTT
-,TRBV12-3/TRBV12-4,TRBJ2-3,-,CASRRRQLDTQYF,TGTGCCAGTCGGAGAAGACAGTTGGATACGCAGTATTTT
-,TRBV3-1/TRBV3-2,TRBJ1-6,-,CASSQEGANSPLHF,TGTGCCAGCAGCCAAGAAGGAGCCAATTCACCCCTCCACTTT
-,TRBV11-3,TRBJ2-5,once,CASSLEAGQETQYF,TGTGCCAGCAGCTTAGAGGCGGGGCAAGAGACCCAGTACTTC
-,TRBV6-5,TRBJ1-2,many,CASRRQGRVTF,TGTGCCAGCAGACGTCAGGGTCGAGTAACCTTC
-,TRBV10-1,TRBJ1-6,-,CASTRVEEGNSPLHF,TGCGCCAGCACAAGGGTAGAAGAGGGTAATTCACCCCTCCACTTT
TRBD2,TRBV3-1/TRBV3-2,TRBJ2-5,-,CASSQAPPLAGEETQYF,TGTGCCAGCAGCCAAGCTCCCCCCCTAGCGGGGGAGGAGACCCAGTACTTC
-,TRBV3-1/TRBV3-2,TRBJ1-1,-,CASTPKALNTEAFF,TGTGCCAGCACCCCAAAGGCACTAAACACTGAAGCTTTCTTT
-,TRBV2,TRBJ1-2,-,CASSEVSINYGYTF,TGTGCCAGCAGTGAAGTCAGTATTAACTATGGCTACACCTTC
TRBD1,TRBV19,TRBJ1-1,-,CASSMRDRNTEAFF,TGTGCCAGTAGTATGAGGGACAGGAACACTGAAGCTTTCTTT
TRBD1,TRBV3-1/TRBV3-2,TRBJ1-2,-,CASSQVRDRGRGGYTF,TGTGCCAGCAGCCAAGTAAGAGACAGGGGGAGGGGCGGCTACACCTTC
-,TRBV29-1,TRBJ2-7,-,CSVEDRGGAGDEQYF,TGCAGCGTTGAAGATAGGGGGGGCGCGGGGGACGAGCAGTACTTC
TRBD1,TRBV3-1/TRBV3-2,TRBJ1-5,-,CASSQDVVTGGSNQPQHF,TGTGCCAGCAGCCAAGACGTGGTGACAGGGGGTAGCAATCAGCCCCAGCATTTT
TRBD1,TRBV11-2,TRBJ2-1,-,CASSIRHNRGPLGDEQFF,TGTGCCAGCAGCATACGCCATAACAGGGGGCCCTTGGGGGATGAGCAGTTCTTC
-,TRBV29-1,TRBJ1-2,many,CSVEAGTGAYGYTF,TGCAGCGTTGAAGCCGGCACAGGAGCCTATGGCTACACCTTC
-,TRBV18,TRBJ1-2,-,CASSRDSKTGGYTF,TGTGCCAGCTCTCGGGACTCCAAGACCGGTGGCTACACCTTC
TRBD1,TRBV6-5,TRBJ2-7,-,CASSPDRDYEQYF,TGTGCCAGCAGCCCGGACAGGGACTACGAGCAGTACTTC
-,TRBV3-1/TRBV3-2,TRBJ1-3,-,CASSPQGLNTIYF,TGTGCCAGCAGCCCTCAGGGGTTAAACACCATATATTTT
-,TRBV2,TRBJ1-1,-,CASSEATPGYTEAFF,TGTGCCAGCAGTGAAGCGACCCCGGGGTACACTGAAGCTTTCTTT
TRBD2,TRBV3-1/TRBV3-2,TRBJ2-1,-,CASGGAYNEQFF,TGCGCTAGCGGGGGGGCGTACAATGAGCAGTTCTTC
-,TRBV28,TRBJ2-7,-,CASIRGTTAYEQYF,TGTGCCAGCATTCGGGGGACCACCGCCTACGAGCAGTACTTC
-,TRBV10-3,TRBJ1-5,-,CAISESRGGQPQHF,TGTGCCATCAGTGAGTCGAGAGGAGGGCAGCCCCAGCATTTT
-,TRBV6-5,TRBJ1-2,-,CASNLKNNNYGYTF,TGTGCCAGCAACCTCAAGAACAATAACTATGGCTACACCTTC
-,TRBV12-3/TRBV12-4,TRBJ1-1,-,CAGTRGPNTEAFF,TGTGCCGGCACAAGAGGGCCCAACACTGAAGCTTTCTTT
-,TRBV24-1,TRBJ1-5,-,CATSVNSNQPQHF,TGTGCCACCAGTGTCAATAGCAATCAGCCCCAGCATTTT
-,TRBV28,TRBJ1-2,-,CASSYTHYGYTF,TGTGCCAGCAGTTACACGCACTATGGCTACACCTTC
-,TRBV24-1,TRBJ1-1,-,CATHGQTGWSNTEAFF,TGTGCCACCCACGGCCAAACAGGGTGGAGTAACACTGAAGCTTTCTTT
-,TRBV6-5,TRBJ1-4,-,CASSPTVSGNEKLFF,TGTGCCAGCTCACCAACGGTGTCGGGGAATGAAAAACTGTTTTTT
TRBD2,TRBV2,TRBJ2-5,-,CASSRDPGLAGDEETQYF,TGTGCCAGCAGTCGGGACCCGGGACTAGCGGGGGACGAAGAGACCCAGTACTTC
-,TRBV12-5,TRBJ2-1,-,CASGPGGPANEQFF,TGTGCTAGTGGTCCCGGGGGGCCGGCCAATGAGCAGTTCTTC
TRBD1,TRBV7-2,TRBJ2-4,-,CASSLAALLTGAGNIQYF,TGTGCCAGCAGCTTAGCGGCCTTGCTGACAGGGGCCGGGAACATTCAGTACTTC
TRBD1,TRBV7-2,TRBJ2-5,-,CASSLFRGPGETQYF,TGTGCCAGCAGCTTATTCAGGGGGCCAGGAGAGACCCAGTACTTC
TRBD1,TRBV6-2/TRBV6-3,TRBJ1-6,-,CASSYSKTGRGSPLHF,TGTGCCAGCAGTTACTCGAAGACAGGGAGAGGTTCACCCCTCCACTTT
-,TRBV7-2,TRBJ2-6,-,CASSLVSLAGANVLTF,TGTGCCAGCAGCTTAGTATCTCTCGCTGGGGCCAACGTCCTGACTTTC